A single sample gave rise to the 5 T cell receptor beta chains below, sequenced in a study of T cell changes during pregnancy in multiple sclerosis. TCRdb keeps only in-frame clones here, not all; method: immunoSEQ multiplex PCR. The sample contains tens of thousands of clones, more than 85% of which appear only once. The sample was peripheral blood, taken in the third trimester of pregnancy. The receptors were gathered from a female donor with multiple sclerosis, enrolled in a pregnancy study.

V usage is TRBV18 and J usage is TRBJ1-2; 10 nucleotides align to TRBD1. Unmatched junction bases numbered 21, after V lost 3 bases and J lost 2 bases. CDR3 length: 21 residues. Germline-derived CDR1 and CDR2 are KGHSH and LQKENI. This CDR3 is CASSPLRQGAENTVRNYGYTF. The CDR3 DNA follows: TGTGCCAGCTCACCGTTACGACAGGGGGCAGAGAATACCGTACGAAACTATGGCTACACCTTC.

The CDR3 sequence: CASSLEGTPYGYTF. As DNA, the CDR3 is TGTGCCAGCAGCTTAGAGGGGACACCCTATGGCTACACCTTC. V gene TRBV7-2 combines with J gene TRBJ1-2; maybe TRBD1 (6 bases). Trimming left V 1 base short and J 4 bases short, with 10 bases between. This CDR3 is 14 amino acids long. CDR1 SGHTA and CDR2 FQGNSA come from the germline V gene.

The chain recombines TRBV6-1 with TRBJ1-5; maybe TRBD1 (6 bases). Germline-derived CDR1 and CDR2 are MNHNS and SASEGT. Trimming left V 6 bases short and J 2 bases short, with 14 bases between. The CDR3 spans 15 residues. CDR3: CASRPEQGGNQPQHF. The CDR3 region has the DNA TGTGCCAGCAGACCGGAACAGGGAGGCAATCAGCCCCAGCATTTT.

The V call is TRBV7-2, the J call TRBJ2-3; 9 bases align to TRBD1. The CDR3 consists of 16 residues. J gave up 4 bases and V 7 bases, and 12 bases lay outside the gene matches. Germline lookup yields CDR1 SGHTA and CDR2 FQGNSA. This CDR3 reads CASILTGTGRADTQYF. The CDR3, as DNA: TGTGCCAGCATCCTCACCGGGACAGGGCGGGCAGATACGCAGTATTTT.

The sample holds a few counts of this clone. This rearrangement joins TRBV29-1 to TRBJ1-1, with D unclear. CDR3 size: 11 residues. CDR1 is SQVTM and CDR2 is ANQGSEA in the germline V gene. V shed 4 bases and J shed 7 bases, with 10 bases lying between them. The CDR3 spells CSVAPGIEAFF. In DNA form, the CDR3 reads TGCAGCGTTGCCCCGGGTATTGAAGCTTTCTTT.